The 15 T cell receptor beta chains given below trace back to one sample, sequenced in a study of blood T cell repertoires in COVID-19. TCRdb's table, derived via immunoSEQ multiplex PCR, lists solely in-frame clones and lacks some. The profile covers about 230,000 clones, with 75% to 85% appearing a single time and roughly 1.2% taken by the ten largest. What was sequenced was peripheral blood. These receptors all come from a woman aged 25 to 39 with COVID-19, enrolled during active disease.

V usage is TRBV18 and J usage is TRBJ1-2; possibly TRBD1 for D (5 bases). V dropped 1 base and J dropped 7 bases, with 22 bases sitting between them. CDR3 length: 17 amino acids. The germline gives CDR1 KGHSH, CDR2 LQKENI. The CDR3 is CASSPLLQGRAGAGYTF. CDR3 coding DNA: TGTGCCAGCTCACCACTTTTGCAGGGTCGGGCTGGCGCTGGCTACACCTTC.

The gene calls are TRBV11-2 and TRBJ2-3; perhaps TRBD1 as D (7 bases). This CDR3 spans 17 amino acids. CDR1 and CDR2 (germline): SGHAT, FQNNGV. V was pared by 5 bases and J by 4 bases, with 22 bases between. This chain's CDR3 is CASSPSLGRGVSDTQYF. As DNA, the CDR3 is TGTGCCAGCAGCCCGAGCCTCGGCAGGGGGGTTTCAGATACGCAGTATTTT.

V usage is TRBV2 and J usage is TRBJ2-3; TRBD1 matches 9 bases. The CDR3 contains 15 residues. V shed 6 bases, J shed 1 base, and the junction held 5 bases outside the gene matches. The germline gives CDR1 SNHLY, CDR2 FYNNEI. This CDR3 reads CASRERTGGTDTQYF. CDR3 sequence (DNA): TGTGCCAGCAGGGAGAGGACAGGGGGCACAGATACGCAGTATTTT.

V usage is TRBV6-2 or TRBV6-3 and J usage is TRBJ1-5; TRBD1 matches at 8 bases. The germline CDR1 and CDR2 sequences are MNHEY and SVGEGT. The CDR3 length is 17 residues. V was pared by 6 bases and J by 0 bases, with 10 bases of the junction left unmatched. The CDR3 sequence is CASSLIQGDRSNQPQHF. The CDR3 DNA reads TGTGCCAGCAGCCTGATACAGGGGGATCGTAGCAATCAGCCCCAGCATTTT.

The chain combines TRBV28 with TRBJ1-1; possible D gene TRBD1, 5 bases. From germline, CDR1 is MDHEN and CDR2 SYDVKM. The length of the CDR3 is 14 residues. Trimming took 7 bases from V and 2 from J, leaving 14 bases between them. CDR3 sequence reads: CASNWGGENTEAFF. The CDR3 DNA is TGTGCCAGCAATTGGGGGGGGGAAAACACTGAAGCTTTCTTT.

The gene calls are TRBV25-1 and TRBJ2-2, with D tentatively TRBD2 (5 bases). CDR1 and CDR2 from the germline V gene are MGHDK and SYGVNS. The V gene lost 9 bases and the J gene lost 4 bases, with 9 bases spanning the gap. The CDR3 runs 12 residues. The CDR3 region has the DNA TGTGCCAGTTATGCGGGCACCGGGGAGCTGTTTTTT. Residues: CASYAGTGELFF.

In this sample, this clone turned up once. V is TRBV30 and J is TRBJ1-1, with unresolved D. From germline, CDR1 is GTSNPN and CDR2 SVGIG (reference sequence). The CDR3 runs 16 residues. Between the trimmed V and J ends, which lost 1 base and 0 bases, there was a span of 15 bases. CDR3 sequence (DNA): TGTGCCTGGAGTGATTTTAGGCGAGCGATGAACACTGAAGCTTTCTTT. Its protein is CAWSDFRRAMNTEAFF.

The chain links TRBV6-2 or TRBV6-3 to TRBJ2-7, with 13 bases lining up with TRBD2. The V and J ends lost 5 bases and 0 bases, in that order; junction bases with no gene match: 7. The germline CDR1 and CDR2 sequences are MNHEY and SVGEGT. CDR3 size: 17 residues. The CDR3 reads CASSPWTSGRGSYEQYF. The DNA for the CDR3 is TGTGCCAGCAGTCCCTGGACTAGCGGGAGAGGCTCCTACGAGCAGTACTTC.

CDR3 region: CASSQDRVGLAGGDTQYF. DNA for the CDR3: TGCGCCAGCAGCCAAGATCGAGTCGGGCTAGCGGGGGGAGATACGCAGTATTTT. The rearrangement uses TRBV4-3 and TRBJ2-3, with 11 bases that match TRBD2. Germline CDR1 LGHNA, CDR2 YSLEER. With 0 bases clipped from V and 5 bases from J, the junction kept 10 bases outside the gene matches. The CDR3 is 18 amino acids.

The chain has TRBV27 and TRBJ2-7; 9 bases are shared with TRBD2. Losses at the gene ends were 0 bases for V and 3 bases for J; bases not matched to a gene: 9. CDR3 length: 17 amino acids. The germline CDR1 and CDR2 sequences are MNHEY and SMNVEV (reference sequence). The CDR3 DNA is TGTGCCAGCAGTTTATCCCCCCATGGTAGCGGGAGCTACGAGCAGTACTTC. It yields the protein CASSLSPHGSGSYEQYF.

This clone was observed a handful of times. The CDR3 spells CASRATGAPGNTIYF. In DNA, the CDR3 is TGTGCCAGCAGGGCCACAGGGGCCCCTGGAAACACCATATATTTT. The genes are TRBV2 and TRBJ1-3, with 7 bases fitting TRBD1. V was clipped by 6 bases and J by 2 bases; unmatched bases: 7. The CDR3 consists of 15 residues. Per the germline V gene, CDR1 is SNHLY and CDR2 is FYNNEI. The variable domain in full, with the rest retrieved from reference TRBV2 and TRBJ1-3, is EPEVTQTPSHQVTQMGQEVILRCVPISNHLYFYWYRQILGQKVEFLVSFYNNEISEKSEIFDDQFSVERPDGSNFTLKIRSTKLEDSAMYFCASRATGAPGNTIYFGEGSWLTVV.

The CDR3 protein is CASSGLAGGQETQYF. CDR3 sequence (DNA): TGTGCCAGCAGCGGACTAGCGGGGGGACAAGAGACCCAGTACTTC. The genes are TRBV6-5 and TRBJ2-5; 14 bases map to TRBD2. The CDR3 covers 15 residues. Germline V gene sequence: CDR1 MNHEY, CDR2 SVGAGI. The V gene end was trimmed by 6 bases and the J gene end by 2 bases; junction bases not matched to a gene: 2.

The V and J genes are TRBV3-1 (or the pseudogene TRBV3-2) and TRBJ2-7; a weak D match, TRBD2 (5 bases). Per germline, CDR1 LGHDT and CDR2 YNNKEL (reference sequence). Trimming left V 0 bases short and J 6 bases short, with 9 bases between. CDR3 length equals 13 residues. The CDR3 protein is CASSQDEGSEQYF. The CDR3 nucleotides are TGTGCCAGCAGCCAAGACGAGGGTAGCGAGCAGTACTTC.

The chain combines TRBV6-5 with TRBJ1-4, with TRBD1 identical over 10 bases. The CDR3 is 15 amino acids. The trim removed 2 bases at V and 8 bases at J, leaving 5 bases unmatched. The V gene's germline CDR1 is MNHEY and CDR2 SVGAGI. The CDR3 DNA follows: TGTGCCAGCAGTTACGCGGGACAGGGGCAAGAAAAACTGTTTTTT. This gives the protein CASSYAGQGQEKLFF.

The rearrangement uses TRBV5-7 and TRBJ2-7; D unresolved. TRBV5-7 is assigned to the ORF class and has an uncertain function. The CDR3 is 12 residues long. Trimming took 1 base from V and 5 from J, leaving 7 bases between them. The CDR3 sequence is CASSLNRDEQYF. The CDR3 DNA sequence: TGTGCCAGCAGCTTGAACCGGGACGAGCAGTACTTC.